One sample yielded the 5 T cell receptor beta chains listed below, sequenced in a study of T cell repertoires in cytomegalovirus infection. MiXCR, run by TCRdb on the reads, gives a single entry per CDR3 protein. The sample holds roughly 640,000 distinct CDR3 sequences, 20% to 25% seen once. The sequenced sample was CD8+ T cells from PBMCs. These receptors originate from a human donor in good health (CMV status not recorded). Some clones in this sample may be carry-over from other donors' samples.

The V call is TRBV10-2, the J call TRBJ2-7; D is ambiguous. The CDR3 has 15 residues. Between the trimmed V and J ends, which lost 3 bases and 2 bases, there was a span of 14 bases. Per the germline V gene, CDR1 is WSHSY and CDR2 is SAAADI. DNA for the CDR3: TGCGCCAGCAGTGAATCGGACGGAGTTACCTACGAGCAGTACTTC. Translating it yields CASSESDGVTYEQYF.

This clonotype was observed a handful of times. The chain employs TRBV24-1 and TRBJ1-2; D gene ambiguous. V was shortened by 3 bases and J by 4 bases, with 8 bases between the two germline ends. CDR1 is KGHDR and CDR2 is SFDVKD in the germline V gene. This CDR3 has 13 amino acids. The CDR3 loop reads CATSDETGYGYTF. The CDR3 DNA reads TGTGCCACCAGTGATGAGACGGGCTATGGCTACACCTTC.

The chain's CDR3 is CASQDGELFF. As DNA, the CDR3 is TGTGCCAGCCAGGACGGGGAGCTGTTTTTT. This chain uses TRBV2 with TRBJ2-2, with unresolved D. Germline V CDR1 and CDR2: SNHLY, FYNNEI. Trimming pared 8 bases from V and 7 bases from J, leaving 5 bases between. The CDR3 spans 10 residues.

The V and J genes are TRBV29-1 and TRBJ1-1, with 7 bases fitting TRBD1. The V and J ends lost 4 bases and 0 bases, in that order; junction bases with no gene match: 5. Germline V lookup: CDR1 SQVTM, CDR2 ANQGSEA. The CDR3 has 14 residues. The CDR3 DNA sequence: TGCAGCGTTGCGAGGACAGGTCTGAACACTGAAGCTTTCTTT. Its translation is CSVARTGLNTEAFF.

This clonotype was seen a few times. CDR3 in DNA: TGTGCCAGCAGGGGCGTTGGGGAAGAGACCCAGTACTTC. Translating it yields CASRGVGEETQYF. V gene TRBV6-2 or TRBV6-3 combines with J gene TRBJ2-5; D unresolved. CDR1 and CDR2 from the germline V gene are MNHEY and SVGEGT. V was pared by 6 bases and J by 3 bases, with 11 bases between. This CDR3 has 13 amino acids.